Here is one TCR beta chain with its context. Its antigen remains unknown. The treatment denotes: 19 received Ad26.COV2.S at low or high dose, single or two shots; about five received placebo; per-sample allocation not given. Samples were taken on day 63 after the first vaccine or placebo injection. Using immunoSEQ multiplex PCR, the repertoire was profiled, and TCRdb retains in-frame clones only, with some absent. The table records 300,000 to 400,000 clones, about nine tenths of them present only once. The data are from a study of Ad26.COV2.S vaccination and SARS-CoV-2 variants. Study conclusions and caveats: Breadth, reportedly substantial, characterized the spike-specific CD8+ and CD4+ T cell responses after vaccination. Spike-specific TCR breadth was greater after Ad26.COV2.S than placebo. Placebo and vaccine recipients had non-spike TCR breadth that was similar.

This CDR3 region has 14 residues. The V and J ends lost 1 base and 2 bases respectively, with 9 bases between them. Looked up from germline, CDR1 is SNHLY and CDR2 is FYNNEI. Sequences were derived from peripheral blood, sampled in a trial of Ad26.COV2.S vaccine versus placebo. The sequence came from a person aged 18-65 years who received the Ad26.COV2.S COVID-19 vaccine or a placebo. J is TRBJ2-7 and V is TRBV2; D not certain. The CDR3 loop is CASSEVKGPYEQYF. DNA of the CDR3: TGTGCCAGCAGTGAAGTCAAGGGTCCCTACGAGCAGTACTTC.